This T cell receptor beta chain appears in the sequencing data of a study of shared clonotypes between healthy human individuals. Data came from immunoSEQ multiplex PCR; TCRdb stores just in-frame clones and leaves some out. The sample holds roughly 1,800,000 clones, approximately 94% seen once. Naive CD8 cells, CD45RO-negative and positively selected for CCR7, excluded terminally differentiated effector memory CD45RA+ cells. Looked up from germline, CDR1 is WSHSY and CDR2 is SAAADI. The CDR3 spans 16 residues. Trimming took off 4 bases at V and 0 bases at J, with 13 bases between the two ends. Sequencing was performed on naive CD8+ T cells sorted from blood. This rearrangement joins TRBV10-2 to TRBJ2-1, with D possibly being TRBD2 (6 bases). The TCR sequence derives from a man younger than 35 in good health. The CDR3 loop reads CASSVSGSSSYNEQFF. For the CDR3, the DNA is TGCGCCAGCAGTGTCAGCGGGTCGAGCTCCTACAATGAGCAGTTCTTC.